The TCR beta chain described here comes from a study of T-cell reconstitution after alpha-beta-depleted transplantation in children. Findings of the study overall: About two months after transplant, alpha-beta T cells reportedly came from several hundred expanded graft clones. The high TCRbeta diversity at day 60 in some patients came from surviving recipient T cells and thymic progenitors.

The TCRbeta library was prepared with unique molecular identifiers. TCRdb fed the PCR reads into MiXCR, producing one record per CDR3 protein. This sample has approximately 1,000,000 distinct CDR3 sequences, with less than 30% found just once. On this clonotype: Its target is not known.

The V end lost 4 bases, the J end lost 9 bases, and 19 bases lay between the germline ends. This CDR3 has 16 residues. Germline lookup yields CDR1 LGHNA and CDR2 YNFKEQ. The sequencing used PBMCs, mostly from graft donor cells, collected 360 days after TCRalphabeta/CD19-depleted stem cell transplant. The receptor was isolated from a boy less than two years old who had a stem cell transplant for SCID, so the T cells may come from the graft donor. This chain connects TRBV4-2 to TRBJ1-6; no reliable D call. In nucleotides, the CDR3 is TGTGCCAGCAGCCTCGGACTCTGGTGGGGAAGTTCACCCCTCCACTTT. It yields the protein CASSLGLWWGSSPLHF.